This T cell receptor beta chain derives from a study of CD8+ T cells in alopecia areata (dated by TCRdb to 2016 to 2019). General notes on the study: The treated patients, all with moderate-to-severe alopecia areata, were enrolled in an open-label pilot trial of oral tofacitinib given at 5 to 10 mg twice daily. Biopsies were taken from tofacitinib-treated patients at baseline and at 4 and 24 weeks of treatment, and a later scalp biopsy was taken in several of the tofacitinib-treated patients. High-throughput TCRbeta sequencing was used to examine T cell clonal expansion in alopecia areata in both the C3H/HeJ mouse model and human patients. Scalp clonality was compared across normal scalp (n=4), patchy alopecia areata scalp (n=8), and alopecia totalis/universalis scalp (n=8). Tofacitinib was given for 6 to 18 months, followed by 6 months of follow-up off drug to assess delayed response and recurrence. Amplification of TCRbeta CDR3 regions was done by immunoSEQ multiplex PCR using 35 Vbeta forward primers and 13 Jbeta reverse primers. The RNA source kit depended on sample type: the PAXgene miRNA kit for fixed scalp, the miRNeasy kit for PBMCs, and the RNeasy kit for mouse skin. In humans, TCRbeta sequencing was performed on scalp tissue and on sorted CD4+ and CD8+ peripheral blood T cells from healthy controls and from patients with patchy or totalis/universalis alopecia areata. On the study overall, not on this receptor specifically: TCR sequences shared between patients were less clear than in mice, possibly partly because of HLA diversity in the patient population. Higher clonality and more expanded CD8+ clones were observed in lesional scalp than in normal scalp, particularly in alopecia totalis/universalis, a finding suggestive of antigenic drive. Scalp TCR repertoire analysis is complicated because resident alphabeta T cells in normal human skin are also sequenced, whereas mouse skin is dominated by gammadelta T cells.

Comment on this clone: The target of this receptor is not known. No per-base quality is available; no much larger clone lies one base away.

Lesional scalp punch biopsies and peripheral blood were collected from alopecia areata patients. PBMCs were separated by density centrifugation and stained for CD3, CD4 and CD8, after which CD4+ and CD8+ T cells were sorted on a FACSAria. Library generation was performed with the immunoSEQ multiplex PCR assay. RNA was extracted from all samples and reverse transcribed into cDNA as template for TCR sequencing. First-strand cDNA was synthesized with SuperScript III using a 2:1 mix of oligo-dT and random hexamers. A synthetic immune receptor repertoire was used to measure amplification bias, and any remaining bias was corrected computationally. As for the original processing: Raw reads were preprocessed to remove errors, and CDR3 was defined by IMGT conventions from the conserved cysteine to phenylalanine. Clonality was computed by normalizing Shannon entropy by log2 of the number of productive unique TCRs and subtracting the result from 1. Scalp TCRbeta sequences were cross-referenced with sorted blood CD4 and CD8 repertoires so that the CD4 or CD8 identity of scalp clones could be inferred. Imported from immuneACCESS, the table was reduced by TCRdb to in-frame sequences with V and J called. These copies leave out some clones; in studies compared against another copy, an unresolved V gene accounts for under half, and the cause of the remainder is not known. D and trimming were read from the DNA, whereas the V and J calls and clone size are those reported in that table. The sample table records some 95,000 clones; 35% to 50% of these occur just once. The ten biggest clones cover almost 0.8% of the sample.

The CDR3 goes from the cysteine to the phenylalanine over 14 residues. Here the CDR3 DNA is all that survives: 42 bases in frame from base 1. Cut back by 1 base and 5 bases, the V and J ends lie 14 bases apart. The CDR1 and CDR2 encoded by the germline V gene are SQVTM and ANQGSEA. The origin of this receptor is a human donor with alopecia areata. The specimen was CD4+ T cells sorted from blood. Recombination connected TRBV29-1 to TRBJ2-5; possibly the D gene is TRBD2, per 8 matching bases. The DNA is TGCAGCGTTGAAGGGACTAGCAGGGGGGAGACCCAGTACTTC. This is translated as CSVEGTSRGETQYF.